This TCR beta chain is from a study of blood T cell repertoires in COVID-19. Study at large: Samples taken during acute and convalescent COVID-19 were collected in the United States, Italy and Spain. T cells, B-cell-depleted T cells, or PBMCs supplied cDNA or gDNA.

Libraries were prepared by immunoSEQ multiplex PCR; TCRdb keeps only in-frame clonotypes and omits some of them. Of about 190,000 clones listed, 84% are singletons. Participants had their cohort set by participant-reported clinical history. Each exposed participant met a COVID-19 case in the 2 weeks preceding study entry. CDR3 length equals 14 residues. Per germline, CDR1 MNHEY and CDR2 SMNVEV (reference sequence). Germline trimming cut 3 bases from V and 8 bases from J; bases unmatched to any gene: 8. The material sequenced was PBMCs or T cells enriched from blood (not recorded which). The clonotype was recovered from a woman aged 25 to 39 who had been exposed to COVID-19. The chain carries TRBV27 and TRBJ1-2; 8 nucleotides match TRBD1. Here the CDR3 reads CASSFTGGRGGYTF. In DNA, the CDR3 is TGTGCCAGCAGTTTTACAGGGGGTAGGGGGGGCTACACCTTC.